Below are 27 T cell receptor beta chains sequenced from a single sample in a study of beta chain features in type 1 diabetes. The isolated RNA, all of it, was reverse transcribed, so expressed TCRB transcripts were what got sequenced. Measured with immunoSEQ multiplex PCR; TCRdb has only the in-frame clones, and not every one. The sample contains over 90,000 clones, roughly 28% of which appear only once. These receptors' targets are unknown. The study, taken as a whole, reports: Type 1 diabetes patients showed a moderate but significant shortening of TCRB CDR3s in all four CD4+ subsets.

Material for sequencing was central memory CD4+ T cells from blood. The receptors originated from a woman younger than 30 with type 1 diabetes.

This clone was counted a few times. The chain carries TRBV27 and TRBJ2-5, with 8 bases lining up with TRBD2. CDR3 length: 14 residues. Unmatched junction bases numbered 4, after V lost 5 bases and J lost 2 bases. Germline CDR1 reads MNHEY; CDR2 reads SMNVEV (reference sequence). The CDR3, as DNA: TGTGCCAGCAGTCCCGGGACTAGGCAAGAGACCCAGTACTTC. Encoded protein: CASSPGTRQETQYF.

The V call is TRBV6-6, the J call TRBJ2-7; possibly TRBD2 for D (5 bases). The CDR3 consists of 12 residues. The germline V gene encodes CDR1 MNHNY and CDR2 SVGAGI (reference sequence). The ends were cut back, 2 bases at V and 4 bases at J, with 6 bases in the middle. This CDR3 is CASSYRGYEQYV. The CDR3 DNA follows: TGTGCCAGCAGTTACCGCGGGTACGAGCAGTACGTC.

This clone appeared a few times. The chain uses TRBV6-5 and TRBJ2-2; TRBD1 is a possible D gene (6 bases). The V end was cut by 6 bases, the J end by 1 base, with 12 bases between. The CDR3 runs 15 residues. CDR1 MNHEY and CDR2 SVGAGI come from the germline V gene. The CDR3 loop reads CASRKGQQNTGELFF. Written as DNA, the CDR3 is TGTGCCAGCAGAAAAGGACAGCAGAACACCGGGGAGCTGTTTTTT.

This clone was seen more than once but under ten times. The V call is TRBV15, the J call TRBJ1-3; D gene unclear. Germline-derived CDR1 and CDR2 are LNHNV and YYDKDF (reference sequence). With 0 bases removed from V and 0 bases from J, the gap between germline ends came to 9 bases. The CDR3 has 16 residues. The CDR3 spells CATSRDADTSGNTIYF. CDR3 DNA sequence: TGTGCCACCAGCAGAGATGCGGATACCTCTGGAAACACCATATATTTT.

The rearrangement uses TRBV2 and TRBJ1-2; 7 nucleotides line up with TRBD1. V was pared by 2 bases and J by 7 bases, with 7 bases of the junction left unmatched. The V gene's germline CDR1 is SNHLY and CDR2 FYNNEI. This CDR3 has 14 amino acids. The CDR3, as DNA: TGTGCCAGCAGTGAATTACAGGGGTACGGTGGCTACACCTTC. Amino acid sequence: CASSELQGYGGYTF.

The CDR3 nucleotides are TGTGCCAGCAGCTTCCAGGGGGCGGGCACCGGGGAGCTGTTTTTT. This codes for CASSFQGAGTGELFF. The rearrangement joins TRBV7-3 to TRBJ2-2, with 8 nucleotides matching TRBD1. The CDR3 consists of 15 residues. CDR1 and CDR2 (germline): SGHTA, FQGTGA. Germline trimming cut 3 bases from V and 4 bases from J; bases unmatched to any gene: 4.

A few counts support this clone. The sample contains more than one DNA sequence encoding this CDR3. The rearrangement links TRBV25-1 to TRBJ1-2, with TRBD1 matching over 9 bases. Unmatched junction bases numbered 5, after V lost 4 bases and J lost 8 bases. Germline V gene sequence: CDR1 MGHDK, CDR2 SYGVNS. The CDR3 runs to 13 residues. The CDR3 loop is CASSVGQGSGYTF. In DNA, the CDR3 is TGTGCCAGCAGTGTGGGACAGGGAAGCGGCTACACCTTC.

This clone was detected only a few times. CDR3 sequence reads: CASSFLGTSGQRNTQYF. CDR3 sequence (DNA): TGTGCCAGCAGCTTTCTAGGGACTAGTGGGCAGCGGAATACGCAGTATTTT. The J gene is TRBJ2-3, the V gene TRBV7-2; 8 bases line up with TRBD2. The CDR3 extends over 17 amino acids. Trimming removed 3 bases from V and 7 bases from J; junction bases left unmatched: 15. Germline loops: CDR1 SGHTA, CDR2 FQGNSA.

V usage is TRBV19 and J usage is TRBJ1-5, with unresolved D. CDR1 and CDR2 from the germline V gene are LNHDA and SQIVND (reference sequence). The CDR3 is 13 amino acids. Trimming left V 5 bases short and J 7 bases short, with 12 bases between. CDR3 loop: CASSPLTNQPQHF. The CDR3 bases are TGTGCCAGTAGTCCCCTGACTAACCAGCCCCAGCATTTT.

This chain joins TRBV9 and TRBJ1-4; 10 bases are shared with TRBD1. V lost 3 bases to trimming and J lost 0 bases; unmatched junction nucleotides: 14. Germline CDR1 SGDLS, CDR2 YYNGEE. The CDR3 contains 20 residues. The CDR3 reads CASSGETGGLRIATNEKLFF. The CDR3 region has the DNA TGTGCCAGCAGCGGAGAGACAGGGGGCCTTCGAATTGCAACTAATGAAAAACTGTTTTTT.

This clone turned up a few times. This chain connects TRBV10-3 to TRBJ2-1; TRBD1 matches at 10 bases. This CDR3 has 13 amino acids. The V gene end was trimmed by 6 bases and the J gene end by 7 bases; junction bases not matched to a gene: 3. The germline gives CDR1 ENHRY, CDR2 SYGVKD. CDR3 region: CAIRGTGVNEQFF. CDR3 coding DNA: TGTGCCATCAGGGGGACAGGGGTAAATGAGCAGTTCTTC.

This clone has more than one count but fewer than ten. V usage is TRBV4-3 and J usage is TRBJ1-4, with TRBD1 matching over 7 bases. V lost 2 bases to trimming and J lost 0 bases; unmatched junction nucleotides: 0. Germline CDR1 is LGHNA and CDR2 is YSLEER. CDR3 size: 15 residues. The CDR3 coding sequence is TGCGCCAGCAGCCAACAGGGGGCAACTAATGAAAAACTGTTTTTT. As protein: CASSQQGATNEKLFF.

The V gene is TRBV7-2, the J gene TRBJ2-6; no firm D call. This CDR3 is 17 amino acids long. Trimming removed 3 bases from V and 2 bases from J, with 14 bases in between. Per the germline V gene, CDR1 is SGHTA and CDR2 is FQGNSA. In nucleotides, the CDR3 is TGTGCCAGCAGCTTTAGATGGGCTACAACTGGGGCCAACGTCCTGACTTTC. This sequence encodes CASSFRWATTGANVLTF.

This clone was detected a few times. The genes are TRBV5-1 and TRBJ2-3, with 7 nucleotides matching TRBD2. The V gene end was trimmed by 4 bases and the J gene end by 5 bases; junction bases not matched to a gene: 13. The germline V gene has CDR1 SGHRS and CDR2 YFSETQ. The length of the CDR3 is 16 residues. In DNA form, the CDR3 reads TGCGCCAGCAGCCCCCCCGGGCGGGAGTTTAGAGATACGCAGTATTTT. Translation gives CASSPPGREFRDTQYF. The variable domain in full, completed from reference TRBV5-1 and TRBJ2-3, reads KAGVTQTPRYLIKTRGQQVTLSCSPISGHRSVSWYQQTPGQGLQFLFEYFSETQRNKGNFPGRFSGRQFSNSRSEMNVSTLELGDSALYLCASSPPGREFRDTQYFGPGTRLTVL.

This clone came up a few times. V usage is TRBV7-2 and J usage is TRBJ1-1; D is uncertain. Trimming left V 3 bases short and J 6 bases short, with 8 bases between. CDR1 and CDR2 from the germline V gene are SGHTA and FQGNSA. This CDR3 has 12 amino acids. CDR3 loop: CASSFLLAEAFF. The CDR3 DNA reads as TGTGCCAGCAGCTTCCTCCTCGCTGAAGCTTTCTTT.

This sequence joins TRBV5-1 and TRBJ2-1, with D possibly matching TRBD1 (7 bases). The CDR3 contains 15 residues. Germline values: CDR1 SGHRS, CDR2 YFSETQ. Trimming pared 0 bases from V and 3 bases from J, leaving 10 bases between. CDR3 coding DNA: TGCGCCAGCAGCTTGGGACAGGGACTCTACAATGAGCAGTTCTTC. It encodes CASSLGQGLYNEQFF.

This clone appeared once. V and J are TRBV7-2 and TRBJ2-5; 7 bases are shared with TRBD2. Germline loops: CDR1 SGHTA, CDR2 FQGNSA. The CDR3 is 15 amino acids. V shed 0 bases and J 5 bases; nucleotides not matched to a gene: 6. The CDR3 DNA reads as TGTGCCAGCAGCTTAGCAACGGGAGGTGGGGAGACCCAGTACTTC. It yields the protein CASSLATGGGETQYF.

The chain couples TRBV5-1 to TRBJ2-1; tentatively, D is TRBD2 (5 bases). Looked up from germline, CDR1 is SGHRS and CDR2 is YFSETQ. Deletions cut 3 bases from V and 10 bases from J, with 14 bases between. This CDR3 has 13 amino acids. CDR3 DNA: TGCGCCAGCAGCTCAAACTGGGAGAGGGAGCAGTTCTTC. Its translation is CASSSNWEREQFF.

A few counts support this clone. This chain links TRBV5-1 with TRBJ2-1; a weak D match, TRBD2 (6 bases). Trimming took off 0 bases at V and 9 bases at J, with 16 bases between the two ends. The CDR3 extends over 15 amino acids. Per germline, CDR1 SGHRS and CDR2 YFSETQ. The CDR3 DNA sequence: TGCGCCAGCAGCTTGGTGGCGGTGGGGGGAGGTGAGCAGTTCTTC. This translates into CASSLVAVGGGEQFF.

This clone was detected a few times. In DNA form, the CDR3 reads TGTGCCAGCCTTGAGCGGGGAAGCTCCTACAATGAGCAGTTCTTC. This codes for CASLERGSSYNEQFF. The rearrangement uses TRBV27 and TRBJ2-1, with 7 bases that match TRBD2. The CDR3 covers 15 residues. The ends lost 8 bases at V and 0 bases at J; junction bases unmatched: 7. Germline CDR1 MNHEY, CDR2 SMNVEV (reference sequence).

The rearrangement uses TRBV27 and TRBJ2-2, with TRBD1 identical over 9 bases. Looked up from germline, CDR1 is MNHEY and CDR2 is SMNVEV (reference sequence). The CDR3 is 16 residues long. The V gene end was trimmed by 1 base and the J gene end by 3 bases; junction bases not matched to a gene: 3. The CDR3 sequence: CASSLFGTGYTGELFF. Here the CDR3 DNA reads TGTGCCAGCAGTTTATTCGGGACAGGGTACACCGGGGAGCTGTTTTTT.

This clone was seen once. V usage is TRBV5-1 and J usage is TRBJ2-3; a possible D gene is TRBD2 (6 bases). CDR3 length: 14 residues. Trimming removed 2 bases from V and 6 bases from J, with 13 bases in between. The germline CDR1 and CDR2 sequences are SGHRS and YFSETQ. The CDR3, as DNA: TGCGCCAGCAGCTTAGCACTAGCAACGGATACGCAGTATTTT. It codes for CASSLALATDTQYF.

The CDR3 DNA sequence: TGTGCCAGCAGCTTAGAGGTGGGGGCCCTCGGGACCCAGTACTTC. Encoded protein: CASSLEVGALGTQYF. V and J are TRBV11-2 and TRBJ2-5; D may be TRBD1 (6 bases). Germline lookup yields CDR1 SGHAT and CDR2 FQNNGV. Trimming removed 0 bases at V and 7 bases at J, with 15 bases between. This CDR3 is 15 amino acids long. Combining the CDR3 with reference TRBV11-2 and TRBJ2-5 gives the whole variable domain EAGVAQSPRYKIIEKRQSVAFWCNPISGHATLYWYQQILGQGPKLLIQFQNNGVVDDSQLPKDRFSAERLKGVDSTLKIQPAKLEDSAVYLCASSLEVGALGTQYFGPGTRLLVL.

This clone has only a few counts. The chain recombines TRBV19 with TRBJ2-3; TRBD2 is a possible D gene (6 bases). V lost 2 bases and J lost 5, with 14 bases in between. CDR1 LNHDA and CDR2 SQIVND come from the germline V gene (reference sequence). The CDR3 has 15 residues. The CDR3 here is CASSIKVQGGDTQYF. As DNA, the CDR3 is TGTGCCAGTAGTATAAAGGTCCAGGGAGGAGATACGCAGTATTTT.

The chain carries TRBV18 and TRBJ1-4; 7 bases are a match to TRBD1. The CDR3 extends over 15 amino acids. V was clipped by 5 bases and J by 2 bases; unmatched bases: 5. Germline loops: CDR1 KGHSH, CDR2 LQKENI. Written as DNA, the CDR3 is TGTGCCAGCTCAGCGGCGACAGGGACTAATGAAAAACTGTTTTTT. Amino acid sequence: CASSAATGTNEKLFF.

The sample holds one count of this clone. The rearrangement uses TRBV30 and TRBJ2-2; 13 nucleotides align to TRBD2. CDR1 and CDR2 (germline): GTSNPN, SVGIG (reference sequence). This CDR3 contains 17 residues. V lost 4 bases to trimming and J lost 3 bases; unmatched junction nucleotides: 8. The CDR3 is CAWKPTSGRAYTGELFF. The CDR3 DNA follows: TGTGCCTGGAAACCAACTAGCGGGAGGGCCTACACCGGGGAGCTGTTTTTT.

The chain joins TRBV7-8 to TRBJ2-5; 9 bases match TRBD1. Trimming took 5 bases from V and 1 from J; bases not matched to a gene: 8. In germline, CDR1 is SGHVS, CDR2 FQNEAQ. The CDR3 is made up of 16 amino acids. The chain's CDR3 is CASSPGTGTVQETQYF. The CDR3 DNA sequence: TGTGCCAGCAGCCCAGGGACAGGGACGGTCCAAGAGACCCAGTACTTC.